This T cell receptor beta chain was recorded in a study of blood T cell repertoires in COVID-19. Study overall: Sources were T cells, B-cell-depleted T cells, or PBMCs; the material itself was cDNA or gDNA.

The study drew participants aged about 18 to 95 years from about two dozen US areas. The protocol was immunoSEQ multiplex PCR, while the TCRdb copy is restricted to in-frame clones and leaves out a portion. The sample includes some 240,000 clones, approximately 86% of them seen just once. Material for sequencing was PBMCs or T cells enriched from blood (not recorded which). The receptor's source is a woman aged 40 to 50 with acute COVID-19.

The CDR3 DNA is TGTGCCAGCAGTTATGGGACAGCAGAAAATCAGCCCCAGCATTTT. It translates to CASSYGTAENQPQHF. The genes are TRBV6-6 and TRBJ1-5; the match to TRBD1 covers 7 bases. V dropped 3 bases and J dropped 4; count of bases not matched to a gene: 6. CDR3 length equals 15 residues. Germline lookup yields CDR1 MNHNY and CDR2 SVGAGI (reference sequence).